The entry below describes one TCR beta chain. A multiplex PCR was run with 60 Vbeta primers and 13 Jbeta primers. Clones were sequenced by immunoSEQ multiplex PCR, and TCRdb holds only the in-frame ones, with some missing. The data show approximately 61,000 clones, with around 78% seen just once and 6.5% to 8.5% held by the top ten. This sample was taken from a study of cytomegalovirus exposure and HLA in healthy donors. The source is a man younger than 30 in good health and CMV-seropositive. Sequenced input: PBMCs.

The CDR3 DNA follows: TGTGCCAGCAGCTCAACGGGACAAATTACCTACGAGCAGTACTTC. It codes for CASSSTGQITYEQYF. V usage is TRBV11-2 and J usage is TRBJ2-7, with D maybe TRBD1 (6 bases). The germline V gene encodes CDR1 SGHAT and CDR2 FQNNGV. The CDR3 spans 15 residues. V shed 4 bases and J shed 2 bases, with 15 bases lying between them.